The source of this T cell receptor (beta chain) is a study of cytomegalovirus exposure and HLA in healthy donors. About this clone itself: Its antigen is not known.

Study observations and caveats: Later analysis showed most CMV-associated TCR beta chains appearing HLA-restricted. Among TCR sequences, most were rare, though some public TCRs appeared in many donors.

The trim removed 2 bases at V and 9 bases at J, leaving 15 bases unmatched. The CDR3 loop spans 17 amino acids. In germline, CDR1 is SGDLS, CDR2 YYNGEE. In the PCR, 60 Vbeta and 13 Jbeta primers were used. Generated by immunoSEQ multiplex PCR, the TCRdb table keeps only in-frame clones and is missing some. The sample holds under 150,000 clones, 70% to 85% seen once. The sample consisted of PBMCs. The receptor comes from a male donor in good health and CMV-seronegative. This chain joins TRBV9 and TRBJ2-1; 9 bases are shared with TRBD1. CDR3 residues: CASSVRTTGGFEGEQFF. The CDR3 region has the DNA TGTGCCAGCAGCGTCCGTACAACAGGGGGCTTTGAGGGTGAGCAGTTCTTC.